Each of the 23 T cell receptor beta chains below was sequenced from the same sample in a study of blood T cell repertoires in COVID-19. TCRdb keeps only in-frame clones here, not all; method: immunoSEQ multiplex PCR. The data hold 350,000 to 400,000 clones, with almost 90% observed a single time. The sample consisted of peripheral blood. These receptors were taken from a man between 18 and 35 years old with active or convalescent COVID-19.

This chain joins TRBV6-5 and TRBJ2-1, with 11 bases that match TRBD2. V shed 7 bases, J shed 4 bases, and the junction held 3 bases outside the gene matches. CDR1 is MNHEY, CDR2 SVGAGI, per germline. This CDR3 spans 14 amino acids. The CDR3 DNA is TGTGCCAGCACTAGCGGGGGGAAGTACAATGAGCAGTTCTTC. It encodes CASTSGGKYNEQFF.

CDR3 nucleotides: TGTGCCAGCAGTTACGAACACCAACCAAACACCGGGGAGCTGTTTTTT. Translation gives CASSYEHQPNTGELFF. This chain links TRBV6-5 with TRBJ2-2; D call uncertain. Trimming cost V 2 bases and J 2 bases, with 12 bases left between them. CDR1 is MNHEY, CDR2 SVGAGI, per germline. This CDR3 comprises 16 residues.

This chain joins TRBV2 and TRBJ1-5; 11 bases align to TRBD1. Trimming at V came to 8 bases and at J to 6 bases, leaving 3 bases not matched to a gene. Germline lookup yields CDR1 SNHLY and CDR2 FYNNEI. The CDR3 extends over 13 amino acids. CDR3 protein: CASRTGGGQPQHF. The CDR3 DNA reads as TGTGCCAGCCGGACAGGGGGCGGTCAGCCCCAGCATTTT. Variable domain in full (rest from reference TRBV2 and TRBJ1-5): EPEVTQTPSHQVTQMGQEVILRCVPISNHLYFYWYRQILGQKVEFLVSFYNNEISEKSEIFDDQFSVERPDGSNFTLKIRSTKLEDSAMYFCASRTGGGQPQHFGDGTRLSIL.

This chain joins TRBV9 and TRBJ2-2; D may be TRBD2 (5 bases). This CDR3 has 14 amino acids. V lost 5 bases and J lost 5, with 13 bases in between. Germline CDR1 SGDLS, CDR2 YYNGEE. This chain's CDR3 is CASSSDFYTGELFF. In DNA form, the CDR3 reads TGTGCCAGCAGTTCGGACTTTTATACCGGGGAGCTGTTTTTT.

The chain links TRBV7-3 to TRBJ2-7, with D maybe TRBD2 (6 bases). Trimming shortened V by 5 bases and J by 7 bases, and 21 bases separated the two germline ends. This CDR3 is built from 15 residues. CDR1 SGHTA and CDR2 FQGTGA come from the germline V gene. This chain's CDR3 is CASSPPGVGAREQYF. In DNA, the CDR3 is TGTGCCAGCAGCCCCCCGGGAGTAGGGGCGCGTGAGCAGTACTTC.

The chain links TRBV9 to TRBJ1-6; D unresolved. CDR3 length equals 13 residues. V was shortened by 2 bases and J by 13 bases, with 13 bases between the two germline ends. The germline V gene has CDR1 SGDLS and CDR2 YYNGEE. The CDR3 spells CASSVTAGVPLHF. In nucleotides, the CDR3 is TGTGCCAGCAGCGTGACGGCCGGGGTGCCCCTCCACTTT.

The V and J genes are TRBV9 and TRBJ1-2, with D unclear. CDR3 length: 15 residues. Germline CDR1 and CDR2: SGDLS and YYNGEE. V lost 3 bases, J lost 0 bases, and 12 bases lay in between. The CDR3 nucleotides are TGTGCCAGCAGCGACCGGAAGGGAGCTAACTATGGCTACACCTTC. Translation: CASSDRKGANYGYTF.

The J gene is TRBJ2-5, the V gene TRBV18; D not certain. The V and J ends lost 6 bases and 0 bases respectively, with 5 bases between them. Germline V gene lookup returns CDR1 KGHSH and CDR2 LQKENI. The CDR3 spans 12 residues. CDR3 bases: TGTGCCAGCTCGCGGAACCAAGAGACCCAGTACTTC. As protein: CASSRNQETQYF. Looking up the rest from reference TRBV18 and TRBJ2-5 gives the full variable domain: NAGVMQNPRHLVRRRGQEARLRCSPMKGHSHVYWYRQLPEEGLKFMVYLQKENIIDESGMPKERFSAEFPKEGPSILRIQQVVRGDSAAYFCASSRNQETQYFGPGTRLLVL.

The rearrangement links TRBV27 to TRBJ2-7; 12 bases line up with TRBD2. The CDR3 totals 16 residues. V lost 1 base and J lost 4; bases outside the gene matches: 5. CDR1 and CDR2 (germline): MNHEY, SMNVEV (reference sequence). CDR3 bases: TGTGCCAGCAGTTTATTTACTAGCGGGGGGACTTACGAGCAGTACTTC. This encodes CASSLFTSGGTYEQYF.

In DNA form, the CDR3 reads TGTGCCAGCAGTCCTAAGGCGGGACAGGGGTTCTCCTACGAGCAGTACTTC. Its translation: CASSPKAGQGFSYEQYF. The chain recombines TRBV6-6 with TRBJ2-7; 10 bases match TRBD1. V shed 5 bases, J shed 0 bases, and the junction held 10 bases outside the gene matches. The CDR3 is made up of 17 amino acids. Germline assignment: CDR1 MNHNY and CDR2 SVGAGI (reference sequence).

The chain recombines TRBV7-2 with TRBJ2-7; the match to TRBD2 covers 9 bases. Germline V CDR1 and CDR2: SGHTA, FQGNSA. V was pared by 6 bases and J by 1 base, with 1 base of the junction left unmatched. The CDR3 sequence is 13 residues long. The CDR3 loop is CASRTSGSYEQYF. In DNA, the CDR3 is TGTGCCAGCAGGACTAGCGGATCCTACGAGCAGTACTTC.

The chain is built from TRBV6-1 and TRBJ1-3; D is undetermined. CDR3 length: 18 residues. Per the germline V gene, CDR1 is MNHNS and CDR2 is SASEGT. The V end was cut by 0 bases, the J end by 2 bases, with 17 bases between. This chain's CDR3 is CASSEALEGSSPGNTIYF. The DNA for the CDR3 is TGTGCCAGCAGTGAAGCGCTCGAGGGCTCGTCTCCTGGAAACACCATATATTTT.

The chain recombines TRBV7-3 with TRBJ2-3; 11 nucleotides match TRBD2. CDR3 length equals 21 residues. CDR1 is SGHTA, CDR2 FQGTGA, per germline. V lost 1 base, J lost 2 bases, and 17 bases stayed unmatched. CDR3 in DNA: TGTGCCAGCAGCTTAATCGCCGGGACTAGCGGCCGTCAGACCCTCACAGATACGCAGTATTTT. This sequence encodes CASSLIAGTSGRQTLTDTQYF.

In its sample, this clone was seen a few times. The chain recombines TRBV19 with TRBJ1-2; D gene uncertain. CDR1 LNHDA and CDR2 SQIVND come from the germline V gene (reference sequence). Trimming shortened V by 1 base and J by 5 bases, and 8 bases separated the two germline ends. This CDR3 is built from 13 residues. CDR3 bases: TGTGCCAGTAGTATAGGGATCGGGTATGGCTACACCTTC. This codes for CASSIGIGYGYTF.

There are a few counts of this clone. The chain couples TRBV18 to TRBJ1-5; TRBD1 agrees at 8 bases. Trimming at V came to 0 bases and at J to 2 bases, leaving 3 bases not matched to a gene. Germline values: CDR1 KGHSH, CDR2 LQKENI. The CDR3 contains 16 residues. The chain's CDR3 is CASSPPAGGGNQPQHF. The DNA for the CDR3 is TGTGCCAGCTCACCACCAGCAGGGGGCGGCAATCAGCCCCAGCATTTT.

V is TRBV28 and J is TRBJ1-1; weak D call: TRBD1 (6 bases). Germline values: CDR1 MDHEN, CDR2 SYDVKM. Trimming shortened V by 3 bases and J by 8 bases, and 16 bases separated the two germline ends. This CDR3 is 14 amino acids long. For the CDR3, the DNA is TGTGCCAGCAGTTTGGTTAGGGGGGGGACCGAAGCTTTCTTT. Residues: CASSLVRGGTEAFF.

This rearrangement joins TRBV7-9 to TRBJ2-1, with 8 nucleotides matching TRBD2. Trimming removed 5 bases from V and 0 bases from J; junction bases left unmatched: 9. There are 17 residues in the CDR3. Looked up from germline, CDR1 is SEHNR and CDR2 is FQNEAQ (reference sequence). The CDR3 loop is CASSNTGGGSSYNEQFF. Here the CDR3 DNA reads TGTGCCAGCAGCAACACGGGCGGGGGGAGCTCCTACAATGAGCAGTTCTTC. Complete variable domain (other parts from reference TRBV7-9 and TRBJ2-1): DTGVSQNPRHKITKRGQNVTFRCDPISEHNRLYWYRQTLGQGPEFLTYFQNEAQLEKSRLLSDRFSAERPKGSFSTLEIQRTEQGDSAMYLCASSNTGGGSSYNEQFFGPGTRLTVL.

This clone has a single count. V usage is TRBV29-1 and J usage is TRBJ1-1, with TRBD1 matching over 9 bases. Germline V CDR1 and CDR2: SQVTM, ANQGSEA. The CDR3 runs 15 residues. V shed 4 bases, J shed 4 bases, and the junction held 10 bases outside the gene matches. The CDR3 DNA follows: TGCAGCGTTGGAAGAATGGGACAGGGAAGCACTGAAGCTTTCTTT. Amino acid sequence: CSVGRMGQGSTEAFF. Full variable domain (remainder filled in from reference TRBV29-1 and TRBJ1-1): SAVISQKPSRDICQRGTSLTIQCQVDSQVTMMFWYRQQPGQSLTLIATANQGSEATYESGFVIDKFPISRPNLTFSTLTVSNMSPEDSSIYLCSVGRMGQGSTEAFFGQGTRLTVV.

V gene TRBV27 combines with J gene TRBJ2-1; TRBD2 might be the D (7 bases). The V gene's germline CDR1 is MNHEY and CDR2 SMNVEV (reference sequence). With 7 bases removed from V and 2 bases from J, the gap between germline ends came to 15 bases. The CDR3 spans 15 residues. In DNA form, the CDR3 reads TGTGCCAGCACCTTCGGGGAGGGGGCCTACAATGAGCAGTTCTTC. It encodes CASTFGEGAYNEQFF.

The V call is TRBV3-1 (or the pseudogene TRBV3-2), the J call TRBJ1-2, with D possibly TRBD1 on 6 matching bases. Looked up from germline, CDR1 is LGHDT and CDR2 is YNNKEL (reference sequence). The CDR3 extends over 14 amino acids. V gave up 0 bases and J gave up 7 bases, with 12 bases separating them. CDR3 region: CASSQDLGDTGYTF. The CDR3, as DNA: TGTGCCAGCAGCCAAGATCTGGGGGACACTGGCTACACCTTC.

This clone showed up just once. The chain couples TRBV4-2 to TRBJ1-5; a weak D match, TRBD1 (5 bases). V shed 4 bases and J shed 0 bases, with 13 bases lying between them. This CDR3 region has 16 residues. Germline V gene data show CDR1 as LGHNA and CDR2 as YNFKEQ. The CDR3 DNA sequence: TGTGCCAGCAGCCCCGGCGCGGGGGTTAGCAATCAGCCCCAGCATTTT. This gives the protein CASSPGAGVSNQPQHF.

The chain recombines TRBV6-6 with TRBJ1-1; unclear D gene. This CDR3 region has 12 residues. Trimming left V 8 bases short and J 1 base short, with 8 bases between. CDR1 and CDR2 (germline): MNHNY, SVGAGI (reference sequence). This CDR3 is CASGLRNTEAFF. CDR3 nucleotide sequence: TGTGCCAGCGGTCTGAGGAACACTGAAGCTTTCTTT.

The rearrangement links TRBV29-1 to TRBJ2-7; perhaps TRBD1 as D (6 bases). Germline CDR1 and CDR2: SQVTM and ANQGSEA. Trimming left V 6 bases short and J 3 bases short, with 21 bases between. The CDR3 length is 15 residues. This CDR3 is CSVIPQGMIDYEQYF. In DNA form, the CDR3 reads TGCAGCGTGATTCCCCAGGGGATGATCGACTACGAGCAGTACTTC.